Here is one T cell receptor (beta chain) with its context. Antigen specificity is unknown. The entry originates in a study of T cell repertoires in cytomegalovirus infection. Background on the study: An indication of both CMV infection and matching HLA type came from public TCR beta signatures.

MiXCR, applied by TCRdb to the reads, yields one record per CDR3 protein. The repertoire holds 110,000 to 150,000 distinct CDR3 sequences, with 32% as singletons. Germline V gives CDR1 SEHNR, CDR2 FQNEAQ (reference sequence). Trimming pared 3 bases from V and 2 bases from J, leaving 19 bases between. This CDR3 is 17 amino acids long. Sample: CD8+ T cells from cultured PBMCs, taken from culture after CMV antigen stimulation. The receptor comes from a human donor in good health (CMV status not recorded). Some clones in this sample may be carry-over from other donors' samples. The V gene is TRBV7-9, the J gene TRBJ1-2; D may be TRBD1 (6 bases). This CDR3 reads CASSLGAAGAANYGYTF. In DNA form, the CDR3 reads TGTGCCAGCAGCTTGGGGGCGGCAGGCGCGGCAAACTATGGCTACACCTTC.